What follows are 29 T cell receptor beta chains derived from one specimen sequenced in a study of blood T cell repertoires in COVID-19. TCRdb's table, derived via immunoSEQ multiplex PCR, lists solely in-frame clones and lacks some. In the table there are about 330,000 clones, around 88% of which are singletons. The source material was peripheral blood. Source of these receptors: a woman aged 50 to 65 with acute or convalescent COVID-19.

The V gene is TRBV7-6, the J gene TRBJ2-7; D is perhaps TRBD1 (6 bases). Germline V gene sequence: CDR1 SGHVS, CDR2 FNYEAQ. Trimming stripped 5 bases from V and 3 bases from J, with 8 bases between. The CDR3 loop spans 12 amino acids. The CDR3 sequence: CASSKGDYEQYF. The CDR3 nucleotides are TGTGCCAGCAGCAAGGGGGACTACGAGCAGTACTTC.

This clone was recorded once. The CDR3 coding sequence is TGCGCCAGCGAGACAGGGGGACCGAACACTGAAGCTTTCTTT. Its protein is CASETGGPNTEAFF. J is TRBJ1-1 and V is TRBV5-1, with TRBD1 matching 9 bases. CDR3 length equals 14 residues. In germline, CDR1 is SGHRS, CDR2 YFSETQ. Trimming removed 7 bases from V and 1 base from J; junction bases left unmatched: 5.

The rearrangement uses TRBV6-5 and TRBJ2-3; TRBD1 is a possible D gene (5 bases). V was cut by 0 bases and J by 0 bases, with 10 bases left in between. The CDR3 consists of 16 residues. CDR1 MNHEY and CDR2 SVGAGI come from the germline V gene. The CDR3 DNA reads as TGTGCCAGCAGTTACTCGTATGGGGCGAGCACAGATACGCAGTATTTT. Translation gives CASSYSYGASTDTQYF.

The chain is built from TRBV6-5 and TRBJ2-5; perhaps TRBD2 as D (5 bases). Trimming shortened V by 6 bases and J by 1 base, and 15 bases separated the two germline ends. The CDR3 is 15 amino acids. From germline, CDR1 is MNHEY and CDR2 SVGAGI. The CDR3 loop is CASSFSRVFQETQYF. CDR3 coding DNA: TGTGCCAGCAGCTTTTCGCGGGTATTCCAAGAGACCCAGTACTTC.

The chain employs TRBV27 and TRBJ2-7; the D is unclear. V lost 6 bases to trimming and J lost 8 bases, with 11 bases between them. CDR1 is MNHEY and CDR2 is SMNVEV in the germline V gene (reference sequence). This CDR3 is 11 amino acids long. CDR3 protein: CASRAGSQQYF. The DNA for the CDR3 is TGTGCCAGCAGAGCAGGATCCCAGCAGTACTTC.

The V call is TRBV7-8, the J call TRBJ1-5, with TRBD1 as a possible D gene (6 bases). The V end lost 0 bases, the J end lost 6 bases, and 9 bases lay between the germline ends. Germline V lookup: CDR1 SGHVS, CDR2 FQNEAQ. The CDR3 covers 14 residues. CDR3 residues: CASSLARGGQPQHF. In DNA form, the CDR3 reads TGTGCCAGCAGCTTAGCCAGGGGCGGTCAGCCCCAGCATTTT.

The genes are TRBV19 and TRBJ2-2; TRBD2 is a possible D gene (5 bases). The V and J ends lost 1 base and 4 bases respectively, with 16 bases between them. The CDR3 runs 17 residues. CDR1 and CDR2 from the germline V gene are LNHDA and SQIVND (reference sequence). For the CDR3, the DNA is TGTGCCAGTAGTATAGCCGGGGAAAAGATGAGCACCGGGGAGCTGTTTTTT. Its protein product is CASSIAGEKMSTGELFF.

The chain recombines TRBV27 with TRBJ1-6; 7 nucleotides agree with TRBD1. The V segment lost 6 bases and the J segment 7 bases; nucleotides outside the gene matches: 3. Germline V gene sequence: CDR1 MNHEY, CDR2 SMNVEV (reference sequence). This CDR3 has 13 amino acids. CDR3 sequence reads: CASRRGLNSPLHF. In DNA, the CDR3 is TGTGCCAGCAGGAGGGGGCTAAATTCACCCCTCCACTTT.

This chain connects TRBV18 to TRBJ2-1, with TRBD2 matching 8 bases. The trim removed 4 bases at V and 0 bases at J, leaving 2 bases unmatched. CDR1 KGHSH and CDR2 LQKENI come from the germline V gene. The CDR3 length is 15 residues. This chain's CDR3 is CASSLLAGSYNEQFF. In nucleotides, the CDR3 is TGTGCCAGCTCACTGCTAGCGGGCTCCTACAATGAGCAGTTCTTC.

CDR3 sequence (DNA): TGCGCCAGCAGCATCGGACACTCTTCTACCACAGATACGCAGTATTTT. This encodes CASSIGHSSTTDTQYF. The rearrangement uses TRBV5-1 and TRBJ2-3, with D perhaps TRBD1 (5 bases). V was pared by 4 bases and J by 2 bases, with 17 bases between. The CDR3 totals 16 residues. The germline gives CDR1 SGHRS, CDR2 YFSETQ.

This clone was counted a single time. This rearrangement joins TRBV29-1 to TRBJ1-2; a weak D match, TRBD1 (6 bases). V gave up 8 bases and J gave up 4 bases, with 8 bases separating them. CDR1 is SQVTM and CDR2 is ANQGSEA in the germline V gene. The CDR3 contains 10 residues. In DNA form, the CDR3 reads TGCAGCCTAGGGGGCTATGGCTACACCTTC. Residues: CSLGGYGYTF.

The chain joins TRBV28 to TRBJ1-1, with 8 bases lining up with TRBD1. The germline V gene has CDR1 MDHEN and CDR2 SYDVKM. V dropped 3 bases and J dropped 2; count of bases not matched to a gene: 11. CDR3 size: 17 residues. CDR3 in amino acids: CASSFGSLGQANTEAFF. The CDR3 nucleotides read TGTGCCAGCAGTTTTGGCTCCCTGGGACAGGCTAACACTGAAGCTTTCTTT.

This chain joins TRBV6-5 and TRBJ1-2; TRBD1 might be the D (5 bases). V gave up 6 bases and J gave up 5 bases, with 13 bases separating them. This CDR3 comprises 13 residues. Per the germline V gene, CDR1 is MNHEY and CDR2 is SVGAGI. The CDR3 DNA is TGTGCCAGCAGGGCTGCCGGGGGATATGGCTACACCTTC. Residues: CASRAAGGYGYTF.

The CDR3 region has the DNA TGTGCCAGCAGTTTTTCCTCTAGCGGGCGACGCTCCTACAATGAGCAGTTCTTC. Protein sequence: CASSFSSSGRRSYNEQFF. The V and J genes are TRBV27 and TRBJ2-1; 8 nucleotides line up with TRBD2. CDR1 and CDR2 (germline): MNHEY, SMNVEV (reference sequence). The CDR3 length is 18 residues. With 3 bases clipped from V and 0 bases from J, the junction kept 10 bases outside the gene matches.

The chain joins TRBV9 to TRBJ2-5; D is possibly TRBD2 (5 bases). The germline gives CDR1 SGDLS, CDR2 YYNGEE. V gave up 3 bases and J gave up 5 bases, with 14 bases separating them. The CDR3 has 14 amino acids. The CDR3 spells CASSAGVNLETQYF. For the CDR3, the DNA is TGTGCCAGCAGCGCCGGGGTCAACCTGGAGACCCAGTACTTC.

The rearrangement joins TRBV5-4 to TRBJ1-2; 9 nucleotides agree with TRBD1. Germline V lookup: CDR1 SGHNT, CDR2 YYREEE (reference sequence). Unmatched junction bases numbered 8, after V lost 3 bases and J lost 5 bases. CDR3 length: 15 amino acids. CDR3 sequence reads: CASSSGQGPEYGYTF. CDR3 bases: TGTGCCAGCAGCTCGGGACAGGGACCGGAATATGGCTACACCTTC.

This clone was counted a single time. V and J are TRBV7-9 and TRBJ2-7; perhaps TRBD1 as D (6 bases). The CDR3 totals 14 residues. Trimming cost V 3 bases and J 4 bases, with 13 bases left between them. Per the germline V gene, CDR1 is SEHNR and CDR2 is FQNEAQ (reference sequence). CDR3 protein: CASSLTGLEYEQYF. The CDR3 coding sequence is TGTGCCAGCAGCTTGACAGGATTAGAATACGAGCAGTACTTC.

This clone was seen only once. The chain is built from TRBV4-1 and TRBJ2-7; D perhaps matches TRBD1 (5 bases). The CDR3 loop spans 14 amino acids. Germline values: CDR1 MGHRA, CDR2 YSYEKL. V dropped 0 bases and J dropped 3 bases, with 9 bases sitting between them. CDR3 residues: CASSQEGQLYEQYF. The CDR3 bases are TGCGCCAGCAGCCAAGAAGGACAACTCTACGAGCAGTACTTC.

The chain carries TRBV28 and TRBJ1-2; weak D call: TRBD1 (5 bases). The length of the CDR3 is 14 residues. V was shortened by 2 bases and J by 10 bases, with 17 bases between the two germline ends. The germline V gene has CDR1 MDHEN and CDR2 SYDVKM. The CDR3 region has the DNA TGTGCCAGCAGTTTACCAACAGGCTCATCTCTCTACACCTTC. Protein product: CASSLPTGSSLYTF.

The chain joins TRBV28 to TRBJ1-6, with TRBD1 matching over 9 bases. Trimming took 5 bases from V and 8 from J; bases not matched to a gene: 7. The CDR3 is made up of 15 amino acids. CDR1 and CDR2 (germline): MDHEN, SYDVKM. In nucleotides, the CDR3 is TGTGCCAGCAGTCCTACAGGGGGCGCGGATTCACCCCTCCACTTT. Amino acid sequence: CASSPTGGADSPLHF.

This clone has only a few counts. The chain employs TRBV29-1 and TRBJ1-3; 9 bases are shared with TRBD1. The germline gives CDR1 SQVTM, CDR2 ANQGSEA. The CDR3 loop spans 13 amino acids. The V gene end was trimmed by 7 bases and the J gene end by 8 bases; junction bases not matched to a gene: 9. CDR3 DNA: TGCAGCGCCACGGGACAGGGAGGAGACACCATATATTTT. Amino acid sequence: CSATGQGGDTIYF.

The chain links TRBV18 to TRBJ2-1; 8 positions agree with TRBD2. The J segment lost 7 bases and the V segment lost 6 bases, leaving 8 bases of the junction unmatched. The germline gives CDR1 KGHSH, CDR2 LQKENI. The CDR3 is 14 residues long. Written as DNA, the CDR3 is TGTGCCAGCTCCCATGGGACTAGTGTTAATGAGCAGTTCTTC. Amino acid sequence: CASSHGTSVNEQFF.

The chain links TRBV6-5 to TRBJ1-1; maybe TRBD1 (5 bases). This CDR3 has 13 residues. Per germline, CDR1 MNHEY and CDR2 SVGAGI. The germline V and J ends were trimmed by 2 bases and 1 base, with 5 bases remaining between them. This chain's CDR3 is CASSYGQNTEAFF. As DNA, the CDR3 is TGTGCCAGCAGTTACGGACAGAACACTGAAGCTTTCTTT.

This chain connects TRBV19 to TRBJ2-7, with 9 bases matching TRBD1. V lost 3 bases and J lost 7; bases outside the gene matches: 19. The CDR3 covers 18 residues. Germline V gives CDR1 LNHDA, CDR2 SQIVND (reference sequence). In nucleotides, the CDR3 is TGTGCCAGTAGTATTAGTATTCTCCCCAGGACAGGGGTTGATGAGCAGTACTTC. Its protein product is CASSISILPRTGVDEQYF.

The V call is TRBV5-6, the J call TRBJ1-3; D perhaps matches TRBD1 (6 bases). Germline V lookup: CDR1 SGHDT, CDR2 YYEEEE. The CDR3 consists of 14 residues. V lost 4 bases, J lost 4 bases, and 12 bases lay in between. In DNA, the CDR3 is TGTGCCAGCAGCCACAGGGCTCCCGGAAACACCATATATTTT. Protein: CASSHRAPGNTIYF.

The genes are TRBV6-5 and TRBJ1-5, with TRBD1 as a possible D gene (5 bases). Germline V CDR1 and CDR2: MNHEY, SVGAGI. CDR3 length equals 13 residues. V was pared by 6 bases and J by 6 bases, with 12 bases between. The CDR3 region has the DNA TGTGCCAGCAGGCAGGGTTTTGGTCAGCCCCAGCATTTT. Translated, it gives CASRQGFGQPQHF.

This sequence joins TRBV28 and TRBJ1-6; maybe TRBD1 (5 bases). Trimming pared 9 bases from V and 6 bases from J, leaving 15 bases between. This CDR3 is built from 14 residues. Per germline, CDR1 MDHEN and CDR2 SYDVKM. For the CDR3, the DNA is TGTGCCAGTTCGGGGCCGGGGGTTAATTCACCCCTCCACTTT. Protein: CASSGPGVNSPLHF.

The chain couples TRBV27 to TRBJ1-2; 8 bases are a match to TRBD1. Germline V gives CDR1 MNHEY, CDR2 SMNVEV (reference sequence). The CDR3 has 16 amino acids. After removal of 2 bases from V and 4 bases from J, the junction contained 9 bases not matched to a gene. DNA of the CDR3: TGTGCCAGCAGTTTAAGGCAGGGGGCTCCTGCCTATGGCTACACCTTC. Protein sequence: CASSLRQGAPAYGYTF.

The J gene is TRBJ2-1, the V gene TRBV7-9; TRBD2 aligns across 13 bases. The germline gives CDR1 SEHNR, CDR2 FQNEAQ (reference sequence). J lost 8 bases, V lost 1 base, and 8 bases had no gene match. This CDR3 is 17 amino acids long. The chain's CDR3 is CASSLGRTSGRVHEQFF. CDR3 in DNA: TGTGCCAGCAGCTTAGGACGCACTAGCGGGAGGGTCCATGAGCAGTTCTTC.